A single sample is the source of the 31 T cell receptor beta chains below, sequenced in a study of shared clonotypes between healthy human individuals. Profiled with immunoSEQ multiplex PCR; TCRdb holds only in-frame clones, not every one. The profile shows fewer than 3 million clones, just under 95% of them singletons. Source material: naive CD4+ T cells from PBMCs. Stated subset: CD45RA+ positively selected. The receptors were gathered from a man aged 18 to 30 in good health. Some clones in this sample may be carry-over from other donors' samples.

The rearrangement uses TRBV28 and TRBJ1-1; 9 bases map to TRBD1. The CDR3 consists of 15 residues. Germline trimming cut 5 bases from V and 3 bases from J; bases unmatched to any gene: 7. CDR1 MDHEN and CDR2 SYDVKM come from the germline V gene. The chain's CDR3 is CASSPTGQGYTEAFF. CDR3 sequence (DNA): TGTGCCAGCAGTCCAACGGGACAGGGATACACTGAAGCTTTCTTT.

A few counts support this clone. V is TRBV30 and J is TRBJ1-1; the D gene is possibly TRBD1 (5 bases). This CDR3 spans 15 amino acids. CDR1 and CDR2 from the germline V gene are GTSNPN and SVGIG (reference sequence). V was cut by 0 bases and J by 9 bases, with 20 bases left in between. Written as DNA, the CDR3 is TGTGCCTGGAGTGTTCTAAGGGGTAAGGGAAGAAAAGCTTTCTTT. It translates to CAWSVLRGKGRKAFF.

Remarks on this clone: One end of the junction varies from germline; a read error may be responsible. This chain joins TRBV6-5 and TRBJ1-2; D is uncertain. The CDR3 is 11 amino acids. The germline CDR1 and CDR2 sequences are MNHEY and SVGAGI. The CDR3 DNA is TGCGGCTTGTACGGGCCCGCGGGCTACACCTTC. Protein sequence: CGLYGPAGYTF.

The chain combines TRBV7-6 with TRBJ2-1; a weak D match, TRBD2 (6 bases). Trimming shortened V by 4 bases and J by 2 bases, and 9 bases separated the two germline ends. The CDR3 loop spans 14 amino acids. The V gene's germline CDR1 is SGHVS and CDR2 FNYEAQ. This chain's CDR3 is CASSSGGAYNEQFF. CDR3 coding DNA: TGTGCCAGCAGCTCCGGAGGGGCCTACAATGAGCAGTTCTTC.

The chain links TRBV5-6 to TRBJ2-5; 9 bases align to TRBD2. Germline assignment: CDR1 SGHDT and CDR2 YYEEEE. This CDR3 is built from 15 residues. The J segment lost 4 bases and the V segment lost 0 bases, leaving 4 bases of the junction unmatched. The CDR3 DNA is TGTGCCAGCAGCTTGGTTGAACTAGCGGGAGAGACCCAGTACTTC. Protein: CASSLVELAGETQYF.

The rearrangement joins TRBV5-1 to TRBJ2-1; TRBD1 agrees at 9 bases. Per germline, CDR1 SGHRS and CDR2 YFSETQ. The junction had 6 bases not matched to a gene; V was cut back by 3 bases and J by 2 bases. This CDR3 region has 16 residues. CDR3 region: CASSSRGTGTYNEQFF. The CDR3 DNA is TGCGCCAGCAGCTCCCGAGGGACAGGGACCTACAATGAGCAGTTCTTC.

The J gene is TRBJ2-7, the V gene TRBV28; tentative D call: TRBD2 (5 bases). The CDR3 has 15 residues. Deletions cut 1 base from V and 2 bases from J, with 12 bases between. Germline V lookup: CDR1 MDHEN, CDR2 SYDVKM. CDR3 sequence reads: CASSLFRTVPYEQYF. CDR3 sequence (DNA): TGTGCCAGCAGTTTATTCAGGACTGTTCCCTACGAGCAGTACTTC.

V usage is TRBV5-1 and J usage is TRBJ2-3; TRBD1 aligns across 8 bases. V was pared by 5 bases and J by 0 bases, with 8 bases of the junction left unmatched. From germline, CDR1 is SGHRS and CDR2 YFSETQ. The CDR3 has 16 residues. CDR3: CASRPRDRFSTDTQYF. The CDR3 DNA reads TGCGCCAGCAGACCGAGGGACAGGTTCAGCACAGATACGCAGTATTTT.

This clone has only one observation. This sample also contains other DNA sequences that code for the same CDR3. The rearrangement links TRBV28 to TRBJ1-2; 10 nucleotides agree with TRBD1. This CDR3 region has 13 residues. J was trimmed by 5 bases and V by 6 bases; bases with no gene match: 3. Germline V gives CDR1 MDHEN, CDR2 SYDVKM. The CDR3 sequence is CASSRGQGYGYTF. CDR3 coding DNA: TGTGCCAGCAGCAGGGGACAGGGGTATGGCTACACCTTC.

The rearrangement links TRBV30 to TRBJ2-1, with TRBD1 matching 8 bases. Germline-derived CDR1 and CDR2 are GTSNPN and SVGIG (reference sequence). CDR3 length: 15 residues. The V and J ends lost 0 bases and 8 bases, in that order; junction bases with no gene match: 9. This CDR3 reads CAWSVREGTGDEQFF. CDR3 sequence (DNA): TGTGCCTGGAGTGTACGGGAAGGGACAGGCGATGAGCAGTTCTTC.

The chain combines TRBV5-5 with TRBJ2-1; D is possibly TRBD2 (5 bases). The germline V gene encodes CDR1 SGHKS and CDR2 YYEKEE (reference sequence). Trimming cost V 7 bases and J 1 base, with 12 bases left between them. The CDR3 has 14 residues. The chain's CDR3 is CASGIASSYNEQFF. DNA for the CDR3: TGTGCCAGCGGAATAGCGAGTTCCTACAATGAGCAGTTCTTC. Filled out from reference TRBV5-5 and TRBJ2-1, the complete variable domain reads DAGVTQSPTHLIKTRGQQVTLRCSPISGHKSVSWYQQVLGQGPQFIFQYYEKEERGRGNFPDRFSARQFPNYSSELNVNALLLGDSALYLCASGIASSYNEQFFGPGTRLTVL.

The chain has TRBV5-4 and TRBJ2-7, with 9 bases matching TRBD2. The CDR3 runs 13 residues. V shed 3 bases, J shed 3 bases, and the junction held 1 base outside the gene matches. The germline V gene encodes CDR1 SGHNT and CDR2 YYREEE (reference sequence). CDR3 loop: CASSYSGSYEQYF. Written as DNA, the CDR3 is TGTGCCAGCAGCTATAGCGGGAGCTACGAGCAGTACTTC. The full variable domain, rest sourced from reference TRBV5-4 and TRBJ2-7, is ETGVTQSPTHLIKTRGQQVTLRCSSQSGHNTVSWYQQALGQGPQFIFQYYREEENGRGNFPPRFSGLQFPNYSSELNVNALELDDSALYLCASSYSGSYEQYFGPGTRLTVT.

This clone was picked up one time. This chain links TRBV6-5 with TRBJ1-2; 8 nucleotides agree with TRBD1. Germline loops: CDR1 MNHEY, CDR2 SVGAGI. CDR3 length: 14 amino acids. The ends lost 5 bases at V and 4 bases at J; junction bases unmatched: 6. CDR3 in amino acids: CASSPVQGAYGYTF. The CDR3 coding sequence is TGTGCCAGCAGTCCCGTTCAGGGGGCCTATGGCTACACCTTC.

The J gene is TRBJ2-2, the V gene TRBV15; no clear D. The length of the CDR3 is 15 residues. The ends were cut back, 6 bases at V and 4 bases at J, with 15 bases in the middle. Germline loops: CDR1 LNHNV, CDR2 YYDKDF (reference sequence). The CDR3 is CATRIPGLSTGELFF. CDR3 in DNA: TGTGCCACCAGGATTCCCGGTTTGAGCACCGGGGAGCTGTTTTTT.

V gene TRBV7-9 combines with J gene TRBJ2-7, with D tentatively TRBD1 (5 bases). Germline CDR1 and CDR2: SEHNR and FQNEAQ (reference sequence). The CDR3 consists of 13 residues. V shed 1 base and J shed 9 bases, with 13 bases lying between them. Here the CDR3 reads CASSLGTTTWQYF. Written as DNA, the CDR3 is TGTGCCAGCAGCTTAGGGACAACCACGTGGCAGTACTTC.

The chain has TRBV2 and TRBJ2-7, with 8 bases lining up with TRBD2. This CDR3 has 16 residues. The trim removed 2 bases at V and 1 base at J, leaving 7 bases unmatched. Per germline, CDR1 SNHLY and CDR2 FYNNEI. For the CDR3, the DNA is TGTGCCAGCAGTGAAACCCTCGCTAGCGGGTCCTACGAGCAGTACTTC. Amino acid sequence: CASSETLASGSYEQYF.

The rearrangement joins TRBV4-3 to TRBJ2-7; TRBD1 matches at 10 bases. Germline V gene lookup returns CDR1 LGHNA and CDR2 YSLEER. The J segment lost 6 bases and the V segment lost 0 bases, leaving 8 bases of the junction unmatched. There are 16 residues in the CDR3. CDR3 amino acids: CASSQDLLRTGGEQYF. For the CDR3, the DNA is TGCGCCAGCAGCCAAGATCTCCTTCGGACAGGGGGCGAGCAGTACTTC.

This chain uses TRBV19 with TRBJ2-5, with TRBD2 identical over 9 bases. The ends lost 2 bases at V and 2 bases at J; junction bases unmatched: 6. Germline CDR1 reads LNHDA; CDR2 reads SQIVND (reference sequence). This CDR3 region has 16 residues. The CDR3 region is CASSIRVAGVQETQYF. CDR3 nucleotides: TGTGCCAGTAGTATACGGGTAGCGGGAGTACAAGAGACCCAGTACTTC. The whole variable domain, filled in from reference TRBV19 and TRBJ2-5, reads DGGITQSPKYLFRKEGQNVTLSCEQNLNHDAMYWYRQDPGQGLRLIYYSQIVNDFQKGDIAEGYSVSREKKESFPLTVTSAQKNPTAFYLCASSIRVAGVQETQYFGPGTRLLVL.

In the case of this clone: Distinct nucleotide sequences in the sample also encode this CDR3. This rearrangement joins TRBV7-2 to TRBJ2-7, with TRBD1 matching over 8 bases. Germline V gives CDR1 SGHTA, CDR2 FQGNSA. Trimming cost V 5 bases and J 5 bases; bases outside gene matches: 2. The CDR3 has 12 residues. CDR3 DNA: TGTGCCAGCAGCCCAGGGGGCCACGAGCAGTACTTC. Protein sequence: CASSPGGHEQYF.

The table lists this clone with a few counts. The sample carries other DNA sequences with the same CDR3. CDR3 DNA: TGTGCCAGCAGCTTAACAGGACGCAATCAGCCCCAGCATTTT. It specifies CASSLTGRNQPQHF. The rearrangement joins TRBV7-2 to TRBJ1-5; maybe TRBD1 (5 bases). V was trimmed by 2 bases and J by 2 bases, leaving 7 bases between them. The length of the CDR3 is 14 residues. CDR1 is SGHTA and CDR2 is FQGNSA in the germline V gene.

This clone showed up just a few times. The chain couples TRBV2 to TRBJ2-7; D unresolved. V was shortened by 8 bases and J by 6 bases, with 8 bases between the two germline ends. The CDR3 is 10 residues long. Germline V lookup: CDR1 SNHLY, CDR2 FYNNEI. The CDR3 loop reads CASLSGEQYF. The CDR3 bases are TGTGCCAGCCTGTCCGGCGAGCAGTACTTC.

The V gene is TRBV29-1, the J gene TRBJ2-5; D may be TRBD1 (6 bases). CDR1 SQVTM and CDR2 ANQGSEA come from the germline V gene. The CDR3 is 13 amino acids. Trimming shortened V by 7 bases and J by 2 bases, and 14 bases separated the two germline ends. The CDR3 loop is CSAVEDSQETQYF. The CDR3 nucleotides are TGCAGCGCGGTAGAGGACAGTCAAGAGACCCAGTACTTC.

The V and J genes are TRBV30 and TRBJ2-2; D is unresolved. Germline V CDR1 and CDR2: GTSNPN, SVGIG (reference sequence). This CDR3 has 14 amino acids. Trimming shortened V by 2 bases and J by 1 base, and 8 bases separated the two germline ends. The CDR3 coding sequence is TGTGCCTGGAGTCCAGGCTGGAACACCGGGGAGCTGTTTTTT. As protein: CAWSPGWNTGELFF.

This clone was counted a single time. The CDR3 sequence is CASSLTRDTEAFF. CDR3 DNA sequence: TGCGCCAGCAGCTTAACCAGGGACACTGAAGCTTTCTTT. The gene calls are TRBV5-1 and TRBJ1-1; TRBD1 might be the D (5 bases). The CDR3 covers 13 residues. Germline lookup yields CDR1 SGHRS and CDR2 YFSETQ. V was pared by 2 bases and J by 3 bases, with 8 bases between. Complete variable domain (other parts from reference TRBV5-1 and TRBJ1-1): KAGVTQTPRYLIKTRGQQVTLSCSPISGHRSVSWYQQTPGQGLQFLFEYFSETQRNKGNFPGRFSGRQFSNSRSEMNVSTLELGDSALYLCASSLTRDTEAFFGQGTRLTVV.

The J gene is TRBJ2-3, the V gene TRBV10-3; 7 bases line up with TRBD1. In germline, CDR1 is ENHRY, CDR2 SYGVKD. This CDR3 has 18 residues. V lost 5 bases to trimming and J lost 0 bases; unmatched junction nucleotides: 14. CDR3 loop: CAISLNRQGISSTDTQYF. The CDR3 coding sequence is TGTGCCATCAGTTTGAACCGACAGGGCATATCTAGCACAGATACGCAGTATTTT.

The rearrangement uses TRBV6-1 and TRBJ1-2; maybe TRBD1 (5 bases). The V end lost 2 bases, the J end lost 1 base, and 8 bases lay between the germline ends. Germline assignment: CDR1 MNHNS and CDR2 SASEGT. CDR3 length: 14 residues. This CDR3 reads CASSEMTVNYGYTF. CDR3 DNA: TGTGCCAGCAGTGAAATGACAGTTAACTATGGCTACACCTTC.

Details on this clone: This specimen includes other DNA sequences encoding the same CDR3. The chain carries TRBV6-5 and TRBJ2-7, with D possibly being TRBD1 or TRBD2 (5 bases each). CDR3 length: 15 residues. V gave up 0 bases and J gave up 4 bases, with 13 bases separating them. Germline assignment: CDR1 MNHEY and CDR2 SVGAGI. The CDR3 region has the DNA TGTGCCAGCAGTTACTCCGGGACGGGCCAGTACGAGCAGTACTTC. Translation gives CASSYSGTGQYEQYF.

This rearrangement joins TRBV4-3 to TRBJ1-4, with TRBD1 identical over 7 bases. Looked up from germline, CDR1 is LGHNA and CDR2 is YSLEER. The CDR3 extends over 15 amino acids. V was clipped by 3 bases and J by 7 bases; unmatched bases: 8. As DNA, the CDR3 is TGCGCCAGCAGCCAGCAATACAGGGGCGGTGAAAAACTGTTTTTT. Protein sequence: CASSQQYRGGEKLFF.

This chain connects TRBV23-1 to TRBJ2-3; TRBD2 agrees at 8 bases. TRBV23-1 falls under the ORF class, with uncertain function. The CDR3 is 16 amino acids. Losses at the gene ends were 8 bases for V and 2 bases for J; bases not matched to a gene: 12. CDR3 sequence reads: CASSRRGARDTDTQYF. The CDR3 DNA follows: TGCGCCAGCTCTAGGCGGGGGGCGAGGGACACAGATACGCAGTATTTT.

The CDR3 loop is CASRVNLIFRGPDPEAFF. CDR3 DNA: TGTGCCAGCCGTGTAAACCTGATATTCCGGGGGCCGGACCCTGAAGCTTTCTTT. The chain links TRBV28 to TRBJ1-1, with D possibly TRBD1 on 6 matching bases. Germline CDR1 MDHEN, CDR2 SYDVKM. V lost 8 bases and J lost 6, with 31 bases in between. This CDR3 spans 18 amino acids.

The gene calls are TRBV6-1 and TRBJ1-2, with a weak D call TRBD1 (6 bases). Trimming pared 7 bases from V and 0 bases from J, leaving 12 bases between. The germline V gene encodes CDR1 MNHNS and CDR2 SASEGT. There are 14 residues in the CDR3. Here the CDR3 reads CASTRQGTNYGYTF. The CDR3, as DNA: TGTGCCAGCACCCGCCAGGGGACTAACTATGGCTACACCTTC.